Given below is one T cell receptor beta chain in context. Original data processing: The assay estimated nucleated cells by amplifying reference gene primers. Data came from immunoSEQ multiplex PCR; TCRdb stores just in-frame clones and leaves some out. From that table come the V and J calls and clone size; the DNA was used to work out D and trimming. The sample yields under 300,000 clones, roughly 80% seen once. V shed 2 bases and J 3 bases; nucleotides not matched to a gene: 4. CDR3 length: 15 amino acids. The germline CDR1 and CDR2 sequences are SGHNT and YYREEE (reference sequence). This sample is drawn from a study of blood T cell repertoires in COVID-19. About the study: Donors in the United States, Italy and Spain gave samples during acute or convalescent COVID-19. Sources were T cells, B-cell-depleted T cells, or PBMCs; the material itself was cDNA or gDNA.

This receptor was taken from a woman aged 45 to 65 who had recovered from COVID-19. The material sequenced was peripheral blood. V usage is TRBV5-4 and J usage is TRBJ2-1; TRBD2 agrees at 8 bases. CDR3 loop: CASSFGGGVYNEQFF. CDR3 nucleotides: TGTGCCAGCAGCTTCGGGGGGGGCGTCTACAATGAGCAGTTCTTC.